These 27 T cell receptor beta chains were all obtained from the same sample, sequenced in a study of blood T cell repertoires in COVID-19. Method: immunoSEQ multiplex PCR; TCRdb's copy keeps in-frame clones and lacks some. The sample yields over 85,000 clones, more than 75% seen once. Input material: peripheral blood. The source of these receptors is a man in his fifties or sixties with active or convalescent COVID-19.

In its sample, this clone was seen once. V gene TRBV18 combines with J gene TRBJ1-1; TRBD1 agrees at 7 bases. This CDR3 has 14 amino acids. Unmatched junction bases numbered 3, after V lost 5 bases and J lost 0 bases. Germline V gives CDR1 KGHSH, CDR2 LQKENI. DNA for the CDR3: TGTGCCAGCTCAATGGGACAGTTGAACACTGAAGCTTTCTTT. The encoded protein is CASSMGQLNTEAFF.

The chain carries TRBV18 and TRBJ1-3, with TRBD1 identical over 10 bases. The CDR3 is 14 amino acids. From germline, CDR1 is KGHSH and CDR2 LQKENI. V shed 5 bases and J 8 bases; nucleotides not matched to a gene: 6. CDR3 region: CASSTRQGADTIYF. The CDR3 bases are TGTGCCAGCTCAACTCGACAGGGGGCGGACACCATATATTTT.

CDR3 nucleotides: TGCAGTGCTAGTCTTGCAGGGAAAGAGACCCAGTACTTC. Protein product: CSASLAGKETQYF. The V gene is TRBV20-1, the J gene TRBJ2-5; possible D gene TRBD1, 5 bases. CDR1 DFQATT and CDR2 SNEGSKA come from the germline V gene (reference sequence). This CDR3 is 13 amino acids long. V was shortened by 3 bases and J by 3 bases, with 11 bases between the two germline ends.

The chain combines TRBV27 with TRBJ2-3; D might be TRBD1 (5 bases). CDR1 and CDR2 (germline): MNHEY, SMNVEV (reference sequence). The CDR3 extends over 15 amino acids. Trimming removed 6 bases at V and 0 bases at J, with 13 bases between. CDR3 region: CASSPTPGSTDTQYF. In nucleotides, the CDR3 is TGTGCCAGCAGCCCCACGCCAGGGAGCACAGATACGCAGTATTTT.

CDR3 protein: CAISLEDRDNEQFF. As DNA, the CDR3 is TGTGCCATCAGTTTAGAAGACAGAGACAATGAGCAGTTCTTC. The chain has TRBV10-3 and TRBJ2-1; weak D call: TRBD1 (5 bases). Germline V gene lookup returns CDR1 ENHRY and CDR2 SYGVKD. This CDR3 has 14 amino acids. Trimming took 5 bases from V and 5 from J, leaving 13 bases between them.

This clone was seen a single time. CDR3 nucleotide sequence: TGTGCCAGCAGCCCCCAACAGGGATCCGGAAACACCATATATTTT. It encodes CASSPQQGSGNTIYF. The chain combines TRBV7-8 with TRBJ1-3, with D possibly TRBD1 on 6 matching bases. This CDR3 is 15 amino acids long. Germline V lookup: CDR1 SGHVS, CDR2 FQNEAQ. V dropped 5 bases and J dropped 4 bases, with 15 bases sitting between them.

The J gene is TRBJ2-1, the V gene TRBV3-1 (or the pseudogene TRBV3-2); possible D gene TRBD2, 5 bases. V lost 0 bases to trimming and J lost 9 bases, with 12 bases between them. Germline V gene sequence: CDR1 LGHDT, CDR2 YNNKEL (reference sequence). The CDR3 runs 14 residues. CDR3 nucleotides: TGTGCCAGCAGCCAAGAAAGTAACGAGGGTGAGCAGTTCTTC. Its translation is CASSQESNEGEQFF.

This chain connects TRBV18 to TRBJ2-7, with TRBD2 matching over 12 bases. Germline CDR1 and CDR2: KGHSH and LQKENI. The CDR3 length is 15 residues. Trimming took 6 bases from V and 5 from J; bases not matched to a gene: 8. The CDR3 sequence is CASSSGLAGFDEQYF. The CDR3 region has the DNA TGTGCCAGCTCGTCCGGACTAGCGGGGTTCGACGAGCAGTACTTC. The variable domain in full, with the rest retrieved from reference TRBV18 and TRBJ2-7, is NAGVMQNPRHLVRRRGQEARLRCSPMKGHSHVYWYRQLPEEGLKFMVYLQKENIIDESGMPKERFSAEFPKEGPSILRIQQVVRGDSAAYFCASSSGLAGFDEQYFGPGTRLTVT.

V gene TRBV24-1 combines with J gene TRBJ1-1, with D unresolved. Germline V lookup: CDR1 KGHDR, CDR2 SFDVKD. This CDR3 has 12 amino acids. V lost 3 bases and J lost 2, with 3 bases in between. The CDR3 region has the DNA TGTGCCACCAGTGATCCTAACACTGAAGCTTTCTTT. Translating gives CATSDPNTEAFF.

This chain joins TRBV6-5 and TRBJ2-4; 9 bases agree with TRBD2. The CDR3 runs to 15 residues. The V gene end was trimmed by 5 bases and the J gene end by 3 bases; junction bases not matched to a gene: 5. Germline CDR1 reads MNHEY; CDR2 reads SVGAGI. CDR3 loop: CASSPSGVGKNIQYF. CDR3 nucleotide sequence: TGTGCCAGCAGTCCTAGCGGGGTGGGCAAAAACATTCAGTACTTC.

CDR3 bases: TGTGCCAGCTCACCATTGGAAGGGGACAATCAGCCCCAGCATTTT. It translates to CASSPLEGDNQPQHF. The genes are TRBV18 and TRBJ1-5; tentative D call: TRBD1 (5 bases). The germline gives CDR1 KGHSH, CDR2 LQKENI. V gave up 2 bases and J gave up 3 bases, with 11 bases separating them. This CDR3 is 15 amino acids long. The whole variable domain, filled in from reference TRBV18 and TRBJ1-5, reads NAGVMQNPRHLVRRRGQEARLRCSPMKGHSHVYWYRQLPEEGLKFMVYLQKENIIDESGMPKERFSAEFPKEGPSILRIQQVVRGDSAAYFCASSPLEGDNQPQHFGDGTRLSIL.

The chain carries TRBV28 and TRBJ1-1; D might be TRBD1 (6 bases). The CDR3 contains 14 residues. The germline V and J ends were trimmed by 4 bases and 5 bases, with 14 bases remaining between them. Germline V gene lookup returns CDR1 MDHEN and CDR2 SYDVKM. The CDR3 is CASSSEHRVTEAFF. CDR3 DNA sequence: TGTGCCAGCAGTTCAGAGCACAGGGTAACTGAAGCTTTCTTT. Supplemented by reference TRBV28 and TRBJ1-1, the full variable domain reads DVKVTQSSRYLVKRTGEKVFLECVQDMDHENMFWYRQDPGLGLRLIYFSYDVKMKEKGDIPEGYSVSREKKERFSLILESASTNQTSMYLCASSSEHRVTEAFFGQGTRLTVV.

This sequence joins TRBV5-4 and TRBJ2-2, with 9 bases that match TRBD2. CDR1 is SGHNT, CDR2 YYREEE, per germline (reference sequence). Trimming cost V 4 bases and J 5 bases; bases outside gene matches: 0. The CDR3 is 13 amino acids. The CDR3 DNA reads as TGTGCCAGCAGCCTAGCGGGAACCGGGGAGCTGTTTTTT. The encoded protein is CASSLAGTGELFF.

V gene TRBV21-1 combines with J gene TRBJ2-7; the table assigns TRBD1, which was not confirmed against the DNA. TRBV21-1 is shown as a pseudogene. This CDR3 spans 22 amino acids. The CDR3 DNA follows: TGTGCCAGCAGCAAAGCTTTACCTAGACAGGGTCTACCGCTTCGTAGCCTCACCGAGCAGTACTTC. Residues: CASSKALPRQGLPLRSLTEQYF.

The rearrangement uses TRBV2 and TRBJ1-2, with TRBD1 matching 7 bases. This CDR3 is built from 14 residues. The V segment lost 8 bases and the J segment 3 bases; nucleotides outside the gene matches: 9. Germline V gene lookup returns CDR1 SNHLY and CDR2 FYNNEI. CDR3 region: CASRDREFDYGYTF. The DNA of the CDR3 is TGTGCCAGCCGAGACAGGGAATTCGACTATGGCTACACCTTC.

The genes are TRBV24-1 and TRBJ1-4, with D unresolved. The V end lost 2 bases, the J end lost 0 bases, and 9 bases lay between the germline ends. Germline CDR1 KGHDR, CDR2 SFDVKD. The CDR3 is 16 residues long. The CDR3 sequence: CATSDSTGSTNEKLFF. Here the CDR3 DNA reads TGTGCCACCAGTGATTCCACGGGGTCAACTAATGAAAAACTGTTTTTT.

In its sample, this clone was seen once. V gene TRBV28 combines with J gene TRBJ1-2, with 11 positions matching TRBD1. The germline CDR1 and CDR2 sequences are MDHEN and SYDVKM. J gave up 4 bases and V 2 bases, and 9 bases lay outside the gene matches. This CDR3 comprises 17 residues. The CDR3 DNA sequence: TGTGCCAGCAGTTTACCTGGACAGGGGGCGAAGGGCTATGGCTACACCTTC. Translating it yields CASSLPGQGAKGYGYTF.

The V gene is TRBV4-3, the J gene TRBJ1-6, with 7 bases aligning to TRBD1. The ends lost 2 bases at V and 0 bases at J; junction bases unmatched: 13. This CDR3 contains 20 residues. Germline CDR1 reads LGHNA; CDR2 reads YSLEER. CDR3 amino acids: CASSQMGQGVGYSYNSPLHF. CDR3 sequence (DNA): TGCGCCAGCAGCCAAATGGGTCAGGGGGTGGGCTACTCCTATAATTCACCCCTCCACTTT.

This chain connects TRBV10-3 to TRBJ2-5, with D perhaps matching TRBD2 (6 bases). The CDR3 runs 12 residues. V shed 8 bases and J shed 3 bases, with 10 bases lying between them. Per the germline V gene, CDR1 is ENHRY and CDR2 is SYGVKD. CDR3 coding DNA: TGTGCCATCGCGGGGAACGAAGAGACCCAGTACTTC. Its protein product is CAIAGNEETQYF.

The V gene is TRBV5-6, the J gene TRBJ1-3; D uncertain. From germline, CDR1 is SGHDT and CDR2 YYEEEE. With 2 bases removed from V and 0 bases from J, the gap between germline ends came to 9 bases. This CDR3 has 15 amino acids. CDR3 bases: TGTGCCAGCAGCTTTTCCCCGAGCTCTGGAAACACCATATATTTT. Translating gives CASSFSPSSGNTIYF.

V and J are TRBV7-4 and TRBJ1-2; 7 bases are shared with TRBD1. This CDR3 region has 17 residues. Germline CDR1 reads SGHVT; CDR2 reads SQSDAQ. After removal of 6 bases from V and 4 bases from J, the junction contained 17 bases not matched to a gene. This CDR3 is CASSQEGAGGAFYGYTF. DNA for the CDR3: TGTGCCAGCAGTCAAGAGGGGGCGGGGGGCGCTTTCTATGGCTACACCTTC.

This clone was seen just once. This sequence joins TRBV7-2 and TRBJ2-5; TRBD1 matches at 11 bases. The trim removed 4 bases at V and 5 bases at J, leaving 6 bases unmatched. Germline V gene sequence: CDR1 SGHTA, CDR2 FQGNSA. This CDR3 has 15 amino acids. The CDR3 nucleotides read TGTGCCAGCAGCTGGACAGGGGGCACTGGGGAGACCCAGTACTTC. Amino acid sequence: CASSWTGGTGETQYF.

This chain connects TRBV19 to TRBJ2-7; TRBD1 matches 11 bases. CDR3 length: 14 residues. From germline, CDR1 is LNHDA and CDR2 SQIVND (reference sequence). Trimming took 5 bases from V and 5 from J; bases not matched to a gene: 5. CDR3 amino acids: CASSPGQGADEQYV. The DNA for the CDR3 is TGTGCCAGTAGTCCAGGACAGGGGGCGGACGAGCAGTACGTC.

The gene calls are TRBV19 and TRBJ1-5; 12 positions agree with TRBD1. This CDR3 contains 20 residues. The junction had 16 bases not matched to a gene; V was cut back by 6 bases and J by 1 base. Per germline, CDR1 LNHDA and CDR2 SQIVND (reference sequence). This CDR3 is CASSPATGQGAPRSNQPQHF. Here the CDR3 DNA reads TGTGCCAGTAGCCCGGCAACGGGACAGGGGGCTCCTAGAAGCAATCAGCCCCAGCATTTT.

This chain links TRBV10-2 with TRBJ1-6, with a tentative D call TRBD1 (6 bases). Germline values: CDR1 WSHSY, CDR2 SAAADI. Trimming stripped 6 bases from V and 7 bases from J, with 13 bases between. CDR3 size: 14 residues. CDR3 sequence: CASREQGGNSPLHF. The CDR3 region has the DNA TGCGCCAGCAGAGAACAGGGTGGCAATTCACCCCTCCACTTT.

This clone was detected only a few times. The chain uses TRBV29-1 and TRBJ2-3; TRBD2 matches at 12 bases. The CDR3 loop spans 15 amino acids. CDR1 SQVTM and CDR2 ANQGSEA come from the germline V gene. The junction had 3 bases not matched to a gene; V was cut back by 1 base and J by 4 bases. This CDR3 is CSVEASGGVADTQYF. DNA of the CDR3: TGCAGCGTTGAAGCTAGCGGGGGGGTAGCAGATACGCAGTATTTT.

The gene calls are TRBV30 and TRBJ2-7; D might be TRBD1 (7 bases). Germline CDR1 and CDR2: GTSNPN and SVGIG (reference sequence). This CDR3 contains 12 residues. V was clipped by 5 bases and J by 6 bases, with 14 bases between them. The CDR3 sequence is CAWSTGTFEQYF. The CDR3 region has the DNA TGTGCCTGGTCGACAGGGACTTTCGAGCAGTACTTC.